The 17 T cell receptor beta chains in this list originate from one sample, sequenced in a study of cytomegalovirus exposure and HLA in healthy donors. PCR amplification relied on 60 Vbeta primers (plus 13 Jbeta primers). Clones were read by immunoSEQ multiplex PCR, and TCRdb kept only the in-frame ones, dropping some. Of around 50,000 clones listed, around 80% are singletons. The source material was PBMCs. These receptors were obtained from a man aged 30 to 45 in good health and CMV-seropositive.

This rearrangement joins TRBV9 to TRBJ2-3, with a possible D match to TRBD2 (6 bases). Germline V CDR1 and CDR2: SGDLS, YYNGEE. There are 14 residues in the CDR3. V shed 4 bases and J shed 2 bases, with 11 bases lying between them. The CDR3 loop reads CASSSGTLTDTQYF. CDR3 sequence (DNA): TGTGCCAGCAGCTCCGGGACTCTCACAGATACGCAGTATTTT.

V is TRBV13 and J is TRBJ1-1; D is undetermined. The V gene's germline CDR1 is PRHDT and CDR2 FYEKMQ (reference sequence). The CDR3 covers 14 residues. Trimming stripped 4 bases from V and 0 bases from J, with 9 bases between. CDR3: CASSSRVMNTEAFF. For the CDR3, the DNA is TGTGCCAGCAGCTCGAGGGTGATGAACACTGAAGCTTTCTTT. Full variable domain (outside the CDR3, taken from reference TRBV13 and TRBJ1-1): AAGVIQSPRHLIKEKRETATLKCYPIPRHDTVYWYQQGPGQDPQFLISFYEKMQSDKGSIPDRFSAQQFSDYHSELNMSSLELGDSALYFCASSSRVMNTEAFFGQGTRLTVV.

V usage is TRBV9 and J usage is TRBJ2-3; D is undetermined. The germline V and J ends were trimmed by 3 bases and 0 bases, with 11 bases remaining between them. Germline assignment: CDR1 SGDLS and CDR2 YYNGEE. CDR3 size: 15 residues. The CDR3 spells CASSDDTRSTDTQYF. The CDR3 DNA is TGTGCCAGCAGCGACGACACTCGCAGCACAGATACGCAGTATTTT.

Note on this clone: This same CDR3 is encoded by further DNA sequences in the sample. J is TRBJ1-1 and V is TRBV7-6; D ambiguous. Trimming cost V 2 bases and J 0 bases, with 4 bases left between them. The CDR3 is 13 amino acids. In germline, CDR1 is SGHVS, CDR2 FNYEAQ. The CDR3 bases are TGTGCCAGCAGCTTATCAGTGAACACTGAAGCTTTCTTT. It yields the protein CASSLSVNTEAFF.

The CDR3 nucleotides are TGTGCCAGCTCACCACCAGACAGACCTGAAGCTTTCTTT. This gives the protein CASSPPDRPEAFF. The chain couples TRBV18 to TRBJ1-1; D is perhaps TRBD1 (5 bases). Trimming stripped 0 bases from V and 6 bases from J, with 8 bases between. The germline V gene encodes CDR1 KGHSH and CDR2 LQKENI. CDR3 length equals 13 residues.

In DNA form, the CDR3 reads TGTGCCAGAAGCCCCCAACTAGCGGCGGCCCAAGAGACCCAGTACTTC. Translated, it gives CARSPQLAAAQETQYF. The rearrangement links TRBV5-3 to TRBJ2-5; TRBD2 aligns across 8 bases. TRBV5-3 is an open reading frame whose function is uncertain. The CDR3 covers 16 residues. The V and J ends lost 4 bases and 1 base, in that order; junction bases with no gene match: 9.

This clone has only a few counts. The rearrangement links TRBV5-1 to TRBJ2-7, with 9 bases that match TRBD1. CDR3 size: 15 residues. Germline CDR1 reads SGHRS; CDR2 reads YFSETQ. V dropped 2 bases and J dropped 4; count of bases not matched to a gene: 7. CDR3 residues: CASSFLQGAGYEQYF. Written as DNA, the CDR3 is TGCGCCAGCAGCTTTCTACAGGGGGCCGGGTACGAGCAGTACTTC.

This sequence joins TRBV30 and TRBJ1-5; the D is unclear. Deletions cut 1 base from V and 9 bases from J, with 7 bases between. The CDR3 runs 11 residues. CDR1 GTSNPN and CDR2 SVGIG come from the germline V gene (reference sequence). The CDR3 nucleotides are TGTGCCTGGAGTGCCGCCGGGCCCCAGCATTTT. It specifies CAWSAAGPQHF.

J is TRBJ2-2 and V is TRBV6-1; possibly TRBD2 for D (6 bases). This CDR3 spans 14 amino acids. CDR1 is MNHNS and CDR2 is SASEGT in the germline V gene. V lost 8 bases to trimming and J lost 0 bases, with 10 bases between them. The CDR3 coding sequence is TGTGCCAGCCGGGGGTTCGCGAACACCGGGGAGCTGTTTTTT. It is translated as CASRGFANTGELFF.

The chain joins TRBV7-3 to TRBJ1-2; D may be TRBD1 (6 bases). Germline V gene data show CDR1 as SGHTA and CDR2 as FQGTGA. The CDR3 covers 13 residues. Trimming stripped 2 bases from V and 7 bases from J, with 11 bases between. The CDR3 nucleotides read TGTGCCAGCAGCTTACAACAGGGTATTGGCTACACCTTC. Amino acid sequence: CASSLQQGIGYTF.

The chain joins TRBV7-9 to TRBJ2-5; perhaps TRBD1 as D (5 bases). The CDR3 contains 14 residues. The germline V gene encodes CDR1 SEHNR and CDR2 FQNEAQ (reference sequence). V shed 5 bases and J shed 7 bases, with 17 bases lying between them. The CDR3 DNA is TGTGCCAGCAGCCGCGGACATGGATCAGGGACCCAGTACTTC. It is translated as CASSRGHGSGTQYF.

The chain is built from TRBV5-1 and TRBJ1-4; maybe TRBD1 (5 bases). The V gene lost 4 bases and the J gene lost 5 bases, with 21 bases spanning the gap. This CDR3 is 17 amino acids long. Germline V gene data show CDR1 as SGHRS and CDR2 as YFSETQ. The CDR3 DNA reads as TGCGCCAGCAGCGCAGGCTTCATGACAGAGCTAAATGAAAAACTGTTTTTT. This gives the protein CASSAGFMTELNEKLFF. Combining the CDR3 with reference TRBV5-1 and TRBJ1-4 gives the whole variable domain KAGVTQTPRYLIKTRGQQVTLSCSPISGHRSVSWYQQTPGQGLQFLFEYFSETQRNKGNFPGRFSGRQFSNSRSEMNVSTLELGDSALYLCASSAGFMTELNEKLFFGSGTQLSVL.

The V and J genes are TRBV5-1 and TRBJ1-4; TRBD1 aligns across 11 bases. This CDR3 region has 17 residues. Germline values: CDR1 SGHRS, CDR2 YFSETQ. V lost 0 bases and J lost 2; bases outside the gene matches: 3. For the CDR3, the DNA is TGCGCCAGCAGCTTGGGGGACAGGGGGGCGACTAATGAAAAACTGTTTTTT. It codes for CASSLGDRGATNEKLFF.

This clone was seen just once. The chain has TRBV5-4 and TRBJ2-3; TRBD1 is a possible D gene (5 bases). This CDR3 is 16 amino acids long. Germline CDR1 SGHNT, CDR2 YYREEE (reference sequence). Trimming removed 5 bases from V and 3 bases from J, with 19 bases in between. The CDR3 reads CASRARAGYKTDTQYF. The CDR3 bases are TGTGCCAGCAGGGCCAGGGCTGGATATAAAACAGATACGCAGTATTTT.

This chain links TRBV7-2 with TRBJ2-1; weak D call: TRBD1 (5 bases). Germline values: CDR1 SGHTA, CDR2 FQGNSA. The CDR3 runs to 14 residues. Trimming took off 5 bases at V and 5 bases at J, with 13 bases between the two ends. The CDR3 nucleotides read TGTGCCAGCAGCCCACCGAGCAGGGACAATGAGCAGTTCTTC. It yields the protein CASSPPSRDNEQFF. Using reference TRBV7-2 and TRBJ2-1 for the parts outside the CDR3, the full variable domain is GAGVSQSPSNKVTEKGKDVELRCDPISGHTALYWYRQSLGQGLEFLIYFQGNSAPDKSGLPSDRFSAERTGGSVSTLTIQRTQQEDSAVYLCASSPPSRDNEQFFGPGTRLTVL.

The chain couples TRBV2 to TRBJ1-2, with D unresolved. V lost 10 bases and J lost 1, with 7 bases in between. The CDR3 has 11 residues. Germline CDR1 is SNHLY and CDR2 is FYNNEI. The CDR3 sequence: CATTDNYGYTF. In DNA, the CDR3 is TGTGCCACGACTGATAACTATGGCTACACCTTC.

This clone was counted only a few times. The CDR3 sequence: CASRSRDSSYEQYF. The CDR3 DNA reads TGTGCCAGCAGGTCCCGGGACAGCTCCTACGAGCAGTACTTC. The V and J genes are TRBV6-1 and TRBJ2-7; 7 nucleotides line up with TRBD1. The CDR3 is 14 amino acids. Germline lookup yields CDR1 MNHNS and CDR2 SASEGT. Unmatched junction bases numbered 5, after V lost 6 bases and J lost 0 bases.